One sample yielded the 3 T cell receptor beta chains listed below, sequenced in a study of patients with pleural tuberculosis. TCRdb reprocessed the reads via MiXCR and lists one record per CDR3 protein. The sample yields under 65,000 distinct CDR3 sequences, 6% to 8% seen once. The receptor source for this set is a human donor with pleural tuberculosis.

About this clonotype: This may stem from a read error, because a much larger clone lies one nucleotide away. This chain uses TRBV12-3 or TRBV12-4 with TRBJ2-3; 14 bases align to TRBD2. The CDR3 is 15 residues long. CDR3 amino acids: CAGSSGLAGADTQYF. The DNA of the CDR3 is TGTGCCGGCAGTTCGGGACTAGCGGGAGCGGATACGCAGTATTTT.

In its sample, this clonotype was seen many times. V is TRBV11-2 and J is TRBJ2-3; unclear D gene. The CDR3 loop spans 14 amino acids. V dropped 5 bases and J dropped 2 bases, with 11 bases sitting between them. The V gene's germline CDR1 is SGHAT and CDR2 FQNNGV. CDR3 sequence (DNA): TGTGCCAGCAGCCCGAGGAGTTACACAGATACGCAGTATTTT. This encodes CASSPRSYTDTQYF.

This clonotype was recorded at least ten times. V and J are TRBV12-3 or TRBV12-4 and TRBJ2-5; 11 positions match TRBD2. The CDR3 is 15 amino acids. V lost 5 bases to trimming and J lost 3 bases; unmatched junction nucleotides: 5. The CDR3 sequence: CASSRTTSGKETQYF. CDR3 in DNA: TGTGCCAGCAGTCGGACGACTAGCGGGAAAGAGACCCAGTACTTC.